The clone carrying this TCR beta chain was observed a few times. Roughly 10 milliliters was the volume of peripheral blood drawn from each donor. RNA extraction gave at least 5.5 micrograms of total RNA per sample. The second PCR ran roughly 7 to 12 cycles with a sample-barcoded 5' primer and J-beta primers. MiXCR, applied by TCRdb to the 5' RACE reads, yields one record per CDR3 protein. The sample includes 590,000 or so distinct CDR3 sequences, approximately 30% seen only once; the top ten take around 16%. The source of the sample is a study of blood T cells in healthy people across ages. V was trimmed by 5 bases and J by 6 bases, leaving 10 bases between them. The CDR3 is 13 residues long. Germline V CDR1 and CDR2: LNHDA, SQIVND (reference sequence).

This sequence joins TRBV19 and TRBJ2-2, with D hard to call. The sequence was obtained from a woman at least 80 years old in good health. The sequencing input was blood. Here the CDR3 DNA reads TGTGCCAGTAGTGGCCGGCCCCCCGGGGAGCTGTTTTTT. Its translation is CASSGRPPGELFF. The whole variable domain, filled in from reference TRBV19 and TRBJ2-2, reads DGGITQSPKYLFRKEGQNVTLSCEQNLNHDAMYWYRQDPGQGLRLIYYSQIVNDFQKGDIAEGYSVSREKKESFPLTVTSAQKNPTAFYLCASSGRPPGELFFGEGSRLTVL.